Only a few counts were recorded for the clone carrying this T cell receptor beta chain. These data are taken from a study of blood T cell repertoires in COVID-19. In the study overall: Whether acute or convalescent, the COVID-19 samples came from the United States, Italy and Spain.

V lost 4 bases and J 3 bases, leaving 13 bases between the germline ends. The CDR3 consists of 15 residues. Germline V lookup: CDR1 MDHEN, CDR2 SYDVKM. Libraries were prepared by immunoSEQ multiplex PCR; TCRdb keeps only in-frame clonotypes and omits some of them. Found here are some 420,000 clones, around 87% of them singletons; the top ten hold more than 0.95%. Cohort assignment relied on participant-reported clinical history. Sequences were obtained from PBMCs or T cells enriched from blood (not recorded which). The TCR was taken from a man in his thirties or forties who had recovered from COVID-19. The chain recombines TRBV28 with TRBJ1-5; D is unclear. CDR3 protein: CASSYPPRINQPQHF. The CDR3 nucleotides read TGTGCCAGCAGTTATCCGCCCAGGATCAATCAGCCCCAGCATTTT.